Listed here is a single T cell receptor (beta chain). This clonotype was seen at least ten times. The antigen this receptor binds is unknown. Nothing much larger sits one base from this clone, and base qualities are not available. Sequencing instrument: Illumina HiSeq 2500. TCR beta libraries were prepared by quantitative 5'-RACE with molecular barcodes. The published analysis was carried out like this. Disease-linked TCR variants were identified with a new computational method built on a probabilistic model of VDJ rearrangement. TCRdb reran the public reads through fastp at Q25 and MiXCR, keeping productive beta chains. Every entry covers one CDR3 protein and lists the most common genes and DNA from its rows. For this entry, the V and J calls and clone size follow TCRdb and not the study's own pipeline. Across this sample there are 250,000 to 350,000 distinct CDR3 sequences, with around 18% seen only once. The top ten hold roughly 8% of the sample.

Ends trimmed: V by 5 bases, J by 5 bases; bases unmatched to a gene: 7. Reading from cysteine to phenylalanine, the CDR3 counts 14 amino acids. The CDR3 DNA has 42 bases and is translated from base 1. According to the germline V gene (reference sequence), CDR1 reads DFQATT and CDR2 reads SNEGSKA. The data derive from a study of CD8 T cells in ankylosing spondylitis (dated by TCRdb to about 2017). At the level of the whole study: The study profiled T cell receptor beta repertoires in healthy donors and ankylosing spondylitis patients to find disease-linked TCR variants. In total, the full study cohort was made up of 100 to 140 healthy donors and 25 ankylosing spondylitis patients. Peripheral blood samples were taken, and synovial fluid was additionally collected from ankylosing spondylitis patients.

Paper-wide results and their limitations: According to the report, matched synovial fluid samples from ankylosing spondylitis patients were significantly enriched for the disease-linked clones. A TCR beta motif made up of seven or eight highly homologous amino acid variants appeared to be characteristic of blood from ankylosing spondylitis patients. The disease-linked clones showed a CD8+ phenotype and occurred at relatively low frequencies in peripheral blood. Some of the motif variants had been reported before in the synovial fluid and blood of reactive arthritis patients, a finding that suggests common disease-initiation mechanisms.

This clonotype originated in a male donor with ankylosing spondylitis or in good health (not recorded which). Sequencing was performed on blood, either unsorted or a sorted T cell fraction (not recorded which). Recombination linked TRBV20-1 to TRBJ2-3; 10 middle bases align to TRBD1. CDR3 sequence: CSADRRDRGDTQYF. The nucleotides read TGCAGTGCTGATCGCCGGGACAGGGGAGATACGCAGTATTTT.